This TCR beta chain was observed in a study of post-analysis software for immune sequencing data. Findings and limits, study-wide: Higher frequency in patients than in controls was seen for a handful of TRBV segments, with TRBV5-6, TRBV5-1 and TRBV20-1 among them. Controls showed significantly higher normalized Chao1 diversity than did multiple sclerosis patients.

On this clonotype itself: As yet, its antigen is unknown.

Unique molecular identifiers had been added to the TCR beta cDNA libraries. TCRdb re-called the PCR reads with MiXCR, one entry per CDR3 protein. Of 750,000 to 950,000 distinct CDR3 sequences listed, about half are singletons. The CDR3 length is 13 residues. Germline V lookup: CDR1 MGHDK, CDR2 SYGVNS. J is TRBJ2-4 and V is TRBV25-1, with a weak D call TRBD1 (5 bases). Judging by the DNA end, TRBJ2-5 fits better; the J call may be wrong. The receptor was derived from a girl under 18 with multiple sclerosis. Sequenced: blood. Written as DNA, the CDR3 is TGTGCCAGCAGTGAAGGGGCGGAAGAGACCCAGTACTTC. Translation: CASSEGAEETQYF.